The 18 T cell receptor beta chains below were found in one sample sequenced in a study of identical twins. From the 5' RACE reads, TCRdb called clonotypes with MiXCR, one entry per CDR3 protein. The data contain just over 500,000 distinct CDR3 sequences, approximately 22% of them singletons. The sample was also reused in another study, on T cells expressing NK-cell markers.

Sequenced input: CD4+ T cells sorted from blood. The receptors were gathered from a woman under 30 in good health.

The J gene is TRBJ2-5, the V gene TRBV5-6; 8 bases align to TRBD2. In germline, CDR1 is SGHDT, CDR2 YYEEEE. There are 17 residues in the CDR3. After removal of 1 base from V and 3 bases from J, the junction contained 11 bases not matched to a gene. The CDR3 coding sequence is TGTGCCAGCAGCTTGAAGGTGGGCGGGAGGAACAAAGAGACCCAGTACTTC. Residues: CASSLKVGGRNKETQYF.

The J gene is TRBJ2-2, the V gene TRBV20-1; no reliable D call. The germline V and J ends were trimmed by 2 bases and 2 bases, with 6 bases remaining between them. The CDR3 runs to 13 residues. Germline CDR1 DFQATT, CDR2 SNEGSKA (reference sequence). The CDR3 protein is CSARFTNTGELFF. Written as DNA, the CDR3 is TGCAGTGCTAGATTCACCAACACCGGGGAGCTGTTTTTT.

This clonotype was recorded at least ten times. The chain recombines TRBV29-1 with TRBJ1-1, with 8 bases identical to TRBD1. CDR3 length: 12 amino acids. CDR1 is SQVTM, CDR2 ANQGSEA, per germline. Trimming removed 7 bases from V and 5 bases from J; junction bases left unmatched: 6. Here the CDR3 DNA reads TGCAGCGGTGACAGGGGATGGACTGAAGCTTTCTTT. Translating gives CSGDRGWTEAFF.

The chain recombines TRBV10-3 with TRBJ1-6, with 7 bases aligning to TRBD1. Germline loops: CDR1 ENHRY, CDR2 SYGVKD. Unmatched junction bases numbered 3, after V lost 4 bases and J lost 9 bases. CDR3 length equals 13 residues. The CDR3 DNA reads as TGTGCCATCAGTGGGGGACAGACTTCACCCCTCCACTTT. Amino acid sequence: CAISGGQTSPLHF.

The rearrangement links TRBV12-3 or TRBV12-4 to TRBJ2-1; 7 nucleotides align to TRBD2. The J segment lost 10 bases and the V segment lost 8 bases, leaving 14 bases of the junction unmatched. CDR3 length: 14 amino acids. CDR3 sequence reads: CASRRNPAGSEQFF. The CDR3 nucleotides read TGTGCCAGCCGGAGAAACCCAGCGGGGTCCGAGCAGTTCTTC.

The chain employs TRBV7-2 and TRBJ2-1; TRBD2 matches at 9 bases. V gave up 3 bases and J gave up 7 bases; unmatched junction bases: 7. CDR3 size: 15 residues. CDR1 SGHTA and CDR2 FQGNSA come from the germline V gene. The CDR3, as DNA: TGTGCCAGCAGCTTTATAGCGGGAGTAAGGAATGAGCAGTTCTTC. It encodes CASSFIAGVRNEQFF.

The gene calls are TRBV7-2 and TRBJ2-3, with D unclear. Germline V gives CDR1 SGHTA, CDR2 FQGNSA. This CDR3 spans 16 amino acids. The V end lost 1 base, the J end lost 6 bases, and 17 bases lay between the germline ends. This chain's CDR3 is CASSLDPYTPRDTQYF. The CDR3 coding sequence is TGTGCCAGCAGCTTAGACCCATACACTCCCCGGGATACGCAGTATTTT.

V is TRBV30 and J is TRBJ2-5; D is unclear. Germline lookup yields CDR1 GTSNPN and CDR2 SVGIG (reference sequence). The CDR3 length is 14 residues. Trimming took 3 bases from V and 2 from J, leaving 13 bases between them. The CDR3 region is CAWSVYSIQETQYF. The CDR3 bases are TGTGCCTGGAGCGTCTACAGTATACAAGAGACCCAGTACTTC.

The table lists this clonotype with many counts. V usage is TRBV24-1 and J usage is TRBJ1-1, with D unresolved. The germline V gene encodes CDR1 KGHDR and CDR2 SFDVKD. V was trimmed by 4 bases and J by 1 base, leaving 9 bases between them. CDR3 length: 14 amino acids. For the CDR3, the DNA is TGTGCCACCAGTGAGGGAAAGGGGAACACTGAAGCTTTCTTT. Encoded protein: CATSEGKGNTEAFF.

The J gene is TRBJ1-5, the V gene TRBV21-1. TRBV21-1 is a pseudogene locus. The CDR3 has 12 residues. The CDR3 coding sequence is TGTGCCAGCAGCAAAGCCGGCCAGCCCCAGCATTTT. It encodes CASSKAGQPQHF.

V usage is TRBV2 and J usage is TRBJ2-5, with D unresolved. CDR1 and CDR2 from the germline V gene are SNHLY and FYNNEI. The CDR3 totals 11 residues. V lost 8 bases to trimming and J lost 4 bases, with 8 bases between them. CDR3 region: CASDVLETQYF. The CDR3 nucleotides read TGTGCCAGCGATGTTTTAGAGACCCAGTACTTC. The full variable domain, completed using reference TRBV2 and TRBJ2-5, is EPEVTQTPSHQVTQMGQEVILRCVPISNHLYFYWYRQILGQKVEFLVSFYNNEISEKSEIFDDQFSVERPDGSNFTLKIRSTKLEDSAMYFCASDVLETQYFGPGTRLLVL.

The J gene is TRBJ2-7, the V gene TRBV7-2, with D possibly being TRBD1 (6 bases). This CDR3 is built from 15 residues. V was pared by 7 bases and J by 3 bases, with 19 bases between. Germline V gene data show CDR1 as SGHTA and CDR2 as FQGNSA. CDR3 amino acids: CASKLIPGDRYEQYF. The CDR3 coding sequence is TGTGCCAGCAAGCTTATACCAGGGGATCGCTACGAGCAGTACTTC.

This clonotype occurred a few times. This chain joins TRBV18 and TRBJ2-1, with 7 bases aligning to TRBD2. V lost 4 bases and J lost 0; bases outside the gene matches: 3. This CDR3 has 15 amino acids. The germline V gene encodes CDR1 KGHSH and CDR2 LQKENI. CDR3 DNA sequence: TGTGCCAGCTCACGGGGCGGGAGCTCCTACAATGAGCAGTTCTTC. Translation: CASSRGGSSYNEQFF.

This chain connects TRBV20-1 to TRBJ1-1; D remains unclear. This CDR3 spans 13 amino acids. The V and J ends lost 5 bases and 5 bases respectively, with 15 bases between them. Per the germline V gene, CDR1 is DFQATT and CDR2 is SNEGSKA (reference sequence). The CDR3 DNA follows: TGCAGTGCTGGAAGGGAATATCGGACTGAAGCTTTCTTT. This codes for CSAGREYRTEAFF.

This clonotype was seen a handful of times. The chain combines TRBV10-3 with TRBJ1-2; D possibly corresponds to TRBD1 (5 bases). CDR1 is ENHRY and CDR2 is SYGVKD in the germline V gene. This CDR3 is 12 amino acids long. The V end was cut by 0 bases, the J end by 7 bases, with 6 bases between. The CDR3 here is CAISESRVGYTF. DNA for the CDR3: TGTGCCATCAGTGAGTCCAGGGTTGGCTACACCTTC.

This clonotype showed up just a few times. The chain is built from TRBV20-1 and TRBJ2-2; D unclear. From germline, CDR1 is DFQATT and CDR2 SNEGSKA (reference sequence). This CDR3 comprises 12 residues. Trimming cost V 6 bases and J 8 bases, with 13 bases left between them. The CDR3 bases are TGCAGTGCCGCGGCTCGGCGGGGGGAGCTGTTTTTT. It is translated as CSAAARRGELFF.

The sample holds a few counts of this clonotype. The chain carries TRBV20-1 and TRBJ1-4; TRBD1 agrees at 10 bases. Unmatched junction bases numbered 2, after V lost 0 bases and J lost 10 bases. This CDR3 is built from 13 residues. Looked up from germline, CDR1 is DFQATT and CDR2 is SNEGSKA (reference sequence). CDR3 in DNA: TGCAGTGCTAGAGAGAGGACAGGGGGAAAACTGTTTTTT. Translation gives CSARERTGGKLFF.

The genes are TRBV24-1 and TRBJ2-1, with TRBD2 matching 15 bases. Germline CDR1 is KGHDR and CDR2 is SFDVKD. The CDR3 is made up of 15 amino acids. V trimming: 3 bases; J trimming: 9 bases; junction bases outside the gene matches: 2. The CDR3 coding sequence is TGTGCCACCAGTGATGGGGGACTAGCGGGAGGTGAGCAGTTCTTC. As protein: CATSDGGLAGGEQFF.